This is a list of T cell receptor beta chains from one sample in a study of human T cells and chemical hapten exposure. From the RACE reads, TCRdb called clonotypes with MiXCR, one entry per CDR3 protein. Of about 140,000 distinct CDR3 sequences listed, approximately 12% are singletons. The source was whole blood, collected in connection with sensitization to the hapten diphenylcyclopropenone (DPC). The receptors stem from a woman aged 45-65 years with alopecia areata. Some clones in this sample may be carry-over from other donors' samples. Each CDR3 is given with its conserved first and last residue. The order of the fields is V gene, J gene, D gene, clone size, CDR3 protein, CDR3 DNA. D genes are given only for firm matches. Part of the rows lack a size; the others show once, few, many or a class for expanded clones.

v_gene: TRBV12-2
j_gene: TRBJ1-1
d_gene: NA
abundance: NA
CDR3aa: CASRLAAPMIMNTEAFF
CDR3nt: TGTGCAAGTCGCTTAGCCGCCCCCATGATAATGAACACTGAAGCTTTCTTT

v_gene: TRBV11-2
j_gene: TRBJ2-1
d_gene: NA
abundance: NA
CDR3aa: CASSLLGLYNEQFF
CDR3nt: TGTGCCAGCAGCTTGCTAGGGCTCTACAATGAGCAGTTCTTC

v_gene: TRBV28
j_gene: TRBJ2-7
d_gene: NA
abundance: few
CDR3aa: CASSRGKRYEQYF
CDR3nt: TGTGCCAGTTCGAGGGGGAAGCGGTACGAGCAGTACTTC

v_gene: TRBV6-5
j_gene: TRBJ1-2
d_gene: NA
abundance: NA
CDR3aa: CASTRGSGYGYTF
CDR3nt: TGTGCCAGTACGCGAGGGTCTGGCTATGGCTACACCTTC

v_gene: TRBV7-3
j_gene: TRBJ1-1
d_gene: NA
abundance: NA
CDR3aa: CASSSSGGNTEAFF
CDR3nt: TGTGCCAGCAGCTCAAGCGGGGGGAACACTGAAGCTTTCTTT

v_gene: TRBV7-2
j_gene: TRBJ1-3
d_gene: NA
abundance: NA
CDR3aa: CASSRTVQNRNTIYF
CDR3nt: TGTGCCAGCAGCCGTACAGTACAGAATCGAAACACCATATATTTT

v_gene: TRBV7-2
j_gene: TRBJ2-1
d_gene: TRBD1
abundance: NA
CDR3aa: CASSSQFGTAYNEQFF
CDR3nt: TGTGCCAGCAGCTCCCAATTCGGGACAGCTTACAATGAGCAGTTCTTC

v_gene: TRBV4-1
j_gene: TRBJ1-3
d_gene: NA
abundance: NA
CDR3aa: CASSLLDSSENTIYF
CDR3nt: TGCGCCAGCAGCCTTCTGGACAGTTCGGAAAACACCATATATTTT

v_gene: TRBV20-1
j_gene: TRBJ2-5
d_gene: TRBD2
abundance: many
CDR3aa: CSARRLAGVRETQYF
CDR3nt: TGCAGTGCTAGGAGACTAGCGGGAGTTCGTGAGACCCAGTACTTC

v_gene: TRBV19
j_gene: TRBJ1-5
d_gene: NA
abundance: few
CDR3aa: CASSNRREGGNQPQHF
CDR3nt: TGTGCCAGTAGTAACCGCCGGGAGGGCGGCAATCAGCCCCAGCATTTT

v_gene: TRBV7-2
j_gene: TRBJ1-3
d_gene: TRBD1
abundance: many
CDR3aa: CASSRGQGFSSGNTIYF
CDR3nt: TGTGCCAGCAGCCGGGGACAGGGCTTTTCCTCTGGAAACACCATATATTTT

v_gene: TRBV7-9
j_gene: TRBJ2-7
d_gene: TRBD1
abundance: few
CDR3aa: CASSLVAWGQRPSYEQYF
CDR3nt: TGTGCCAGCAGCTTAGTCGCGTGGGGACAGAGGCCCTCCTACGAGCAGTACTTC

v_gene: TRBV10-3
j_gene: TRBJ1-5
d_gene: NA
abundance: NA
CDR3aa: CAISGEPAGNQPQHF
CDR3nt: TGTGCCATCAGTGGGGAGCCGGCGGGCAATCAGCCCCAGCATTTT

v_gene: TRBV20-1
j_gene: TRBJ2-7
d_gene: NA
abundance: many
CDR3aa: CSAPDVRSYEQYF
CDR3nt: TGCAGTGCTCCAGATGTCCGCTCCTACGAGCAGTACTTC

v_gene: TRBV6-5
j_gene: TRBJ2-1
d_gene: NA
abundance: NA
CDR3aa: CASRHGRTEQFF
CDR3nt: TGTGCCAGCAGGCACGGAAGGACTGAGCAGTTCTTC

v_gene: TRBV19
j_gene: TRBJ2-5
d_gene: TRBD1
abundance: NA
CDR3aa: CASSISGTGRETQYF
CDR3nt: TGTGCCAGTAGTATCTCCGGGACAGGGCGAGAGACCCAGTACTTC

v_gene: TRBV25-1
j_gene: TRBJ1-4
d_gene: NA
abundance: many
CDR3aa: CASSEPSYGLFF
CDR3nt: TGTGCCAGCAGTGAACCGTCCTATGGACTGTTTTTT

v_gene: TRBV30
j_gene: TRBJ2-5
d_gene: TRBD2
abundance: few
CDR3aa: CASQRSGSSQETQYF
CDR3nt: TGTGCCTCCCAGCGGAGCGGGAGCAGCCAAGAGACCCAGTACTTC

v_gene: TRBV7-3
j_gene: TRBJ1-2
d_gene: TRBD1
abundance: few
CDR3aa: CASSLKRTGDGYTF
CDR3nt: TGTGCCAGCAGCTTAAAACGGACAGGGGATGGCTACACCTTC

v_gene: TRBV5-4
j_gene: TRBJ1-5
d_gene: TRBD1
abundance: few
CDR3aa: CASSLDGLGGNNQPQHF
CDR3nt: TGTGCCAGCAGCTTGGATGGGCTAGGGGGCAACAATCAGCCCCAGCATTTT

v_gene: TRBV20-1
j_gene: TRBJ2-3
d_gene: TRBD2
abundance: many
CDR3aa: CSARDKGLAAPGTDTQYF
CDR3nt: TGCAGTGCTAGAGATAAGGGACTAGCGGCGCCGGGCACAGATACGCAGTATTTT

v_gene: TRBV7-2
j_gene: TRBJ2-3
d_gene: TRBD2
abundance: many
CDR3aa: CASSREAAGGPGTDTQYF
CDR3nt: TGCGCCAGCAGCCGCGAGGCAGCGGGAGGGCCTGGTACAGATACGCAGTATTTT

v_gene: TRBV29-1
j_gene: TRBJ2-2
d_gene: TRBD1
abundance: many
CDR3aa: CGGRDSANTGELFF
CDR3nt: TGCGGAGGACGGGACAGCGCGAACACCGGGGAGCTGTTTTTT

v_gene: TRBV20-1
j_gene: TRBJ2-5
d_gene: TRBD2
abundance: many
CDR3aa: CSARAEREGIETQYF
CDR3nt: TGCAGTGCTAGAGCGGAGCGGGAGGGCATAGAGACCCAGTACTTC

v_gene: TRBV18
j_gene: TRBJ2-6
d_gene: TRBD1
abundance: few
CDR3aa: CASSRARDSSSGANVLTF
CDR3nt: TGTGCCAGCTCCCGCGCTCGGGACAGCTCGTCTGGGGCCAACGTCCTGACTTTC

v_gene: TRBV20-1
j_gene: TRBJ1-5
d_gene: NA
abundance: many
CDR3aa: CSAHLGYSNQPQHF
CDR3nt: TGCAGTGCTCATCTAGGTTATAGCAATCAGCCCCAGCATTTT

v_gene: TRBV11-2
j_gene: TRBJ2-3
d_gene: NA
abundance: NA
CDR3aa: CASSSDSGPAYF
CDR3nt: TGTGCCAGCAGCTCGGACAGCGGTCCAGCGTATTTT

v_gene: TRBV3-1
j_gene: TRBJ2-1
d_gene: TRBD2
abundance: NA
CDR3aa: CTSSQTTSGRYNEQFF
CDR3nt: TGTACCAGCAGCCAAACGACTAGCGGTCGCTACAATGAGCAGTTCTTC

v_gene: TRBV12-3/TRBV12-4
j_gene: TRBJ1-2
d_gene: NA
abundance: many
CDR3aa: CASSLRAQGSTF
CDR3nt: TGTGCCAGCAGTTTAAGGGCACAGGGAAGCACCTTC